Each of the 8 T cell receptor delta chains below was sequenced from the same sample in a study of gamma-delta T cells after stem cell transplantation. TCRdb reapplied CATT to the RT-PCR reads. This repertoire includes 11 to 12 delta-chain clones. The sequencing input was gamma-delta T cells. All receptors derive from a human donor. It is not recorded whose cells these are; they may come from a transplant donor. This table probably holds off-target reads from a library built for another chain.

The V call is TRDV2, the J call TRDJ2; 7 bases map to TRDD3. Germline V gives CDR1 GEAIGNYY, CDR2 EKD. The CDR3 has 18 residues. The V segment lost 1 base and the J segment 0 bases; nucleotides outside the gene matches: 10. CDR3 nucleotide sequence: TGTGCCTGTGACACTCTGGGGGCCACCCCCTCTTTGACAGCACAACTCTTCTTT. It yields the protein CACDTLGATPSLTAQLFF.

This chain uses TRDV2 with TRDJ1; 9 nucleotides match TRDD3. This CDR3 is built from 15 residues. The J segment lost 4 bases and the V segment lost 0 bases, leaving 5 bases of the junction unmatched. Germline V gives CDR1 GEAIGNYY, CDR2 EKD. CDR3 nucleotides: TGTGCCTGTGACACCGTGGGGGATAGGGGCGATAAACTCATCTTT. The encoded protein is CACDTVGDRGDKLIF.

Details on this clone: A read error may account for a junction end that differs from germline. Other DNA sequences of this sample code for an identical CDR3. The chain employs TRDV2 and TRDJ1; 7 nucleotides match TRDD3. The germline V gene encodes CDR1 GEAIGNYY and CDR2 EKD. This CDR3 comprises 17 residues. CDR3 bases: TGCGCCTGTGACCCCGCCGAGGGGGATTCGTACACCGATAAACTCATCTTT. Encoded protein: CACDPAEGDSYTDKLIF.

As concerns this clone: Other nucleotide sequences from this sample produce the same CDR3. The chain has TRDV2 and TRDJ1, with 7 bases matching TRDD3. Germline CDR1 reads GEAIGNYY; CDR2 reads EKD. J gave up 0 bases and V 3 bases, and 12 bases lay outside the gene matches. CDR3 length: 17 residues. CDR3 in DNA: TGTGCCTGTGACCCCGCCGAGGGGGATTCGTACACCGATAAACTCATCTTT. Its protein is CACDPAEGDSYTDKLIF.

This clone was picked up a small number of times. The CDR3 loop is CACDTVGGGYPNTDKLIF. Here the CDR3 DNA reads TGTGCCTGTGACACCGTTGGTGGGGGATACCCTAACACCGATAAACTCATCTTT. This chain links TRDV2 with TRDJ1, with 10 bases fitting TRDD3. Germline V gene data show CDR1 as GEAIGNYY and CDR2 as EKD. The length of the CDR3 is 18 residues. With 0 bases clipped from V and 0 bases from J, the junction kept 9 bases outside the gene matches.

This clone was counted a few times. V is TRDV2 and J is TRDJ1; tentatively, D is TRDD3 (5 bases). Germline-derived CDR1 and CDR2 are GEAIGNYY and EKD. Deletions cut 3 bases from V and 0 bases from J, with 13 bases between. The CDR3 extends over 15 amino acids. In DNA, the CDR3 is TGTGCCTGTGACCCTCTGGGCGGGTACACCGATAAACTCATCTTT. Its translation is CACDPLGGYTDKLIF.

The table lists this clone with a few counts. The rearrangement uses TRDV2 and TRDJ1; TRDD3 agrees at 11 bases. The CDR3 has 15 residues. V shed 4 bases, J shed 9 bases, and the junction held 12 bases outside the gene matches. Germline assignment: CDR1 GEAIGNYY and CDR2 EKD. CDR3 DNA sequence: TGTGCCTGTGAGAGGCTCCAACTGGGGGATAGTGAACTCATCTTT. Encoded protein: CACERLQLGDSELIF.

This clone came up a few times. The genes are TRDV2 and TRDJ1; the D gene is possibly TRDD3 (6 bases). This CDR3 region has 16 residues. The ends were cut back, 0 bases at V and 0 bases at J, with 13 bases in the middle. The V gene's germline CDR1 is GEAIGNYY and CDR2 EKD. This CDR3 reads CACDTLGPSDTDKLIF. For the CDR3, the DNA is TGTGCCTGTGACACCCTGGGGCCCTCGGACACCGATAAACTCATCTTT.